These T cell receptor beta chains were read from a single sample in a study of blood T cell repertoires in COVID-19. Profiled with immunoSEQ multiplex PCR; TCRdb holds only in-frame clones, not every one. In the table there are approximately 52,000 clones, roughly nine tenths of which are singletons. Sequencing used peripheral blood. These receptors were obtained from a man aged 60-69 years with active COVID-19. Each CDR3 is given with its conserved first and last residue. The order of the fields is CDR3 protein, CDR3 DNA, J gene, clone size, D gene, V gene. D genes are given only for firm matches. For some rows the clone size is stated as once, few or many, or as a class when expanded; others skip it.

CDR3aa: CASSLRLNTEAFF
CDR3nt: TGCGCCAGCAGCTTACGACTTAACACTGAAGCTTTCTTT
j_gene: TRBJ1-1
abundance: .
d_gene: .
v_gene: TRBV4-3

CDR3aa: CASSPGTANTEAFF
CDR3nt: TGTGCCAGCAGCCCAGGGACAGCGAACACTGAAGCTTTCTTT
j_gene: TRBJ1-1
abundance: .
d_gene: TRBD1
v_gene: TRBV7-2

CDR3aa: CASTRDTNIQYF
CDR3nt: TGTGCCAGCACCCGGGACACAAACATTCAGTACTTC
j_gene: TRBJ2-4
abundance: .
d_gene: .
v_gene: TRBV12-3/TRBV12-4

CDR3aa: CASSQDGGARKGTQYF
CDR3nt: TGCGCCAGCAGCCAAGATGGAGGGGCGAGGAAGGGGACCCAGTACTTC
j_gene: TRBJ2-5
abundance: .
d_gene: .
v_gene: TRBV4-3

CDR3aa: CASSPRDSRYEQYF
CDR3nt: TGTGCCAGTAGCCCGCGGGACAGTCGCTACGAGCAGTACTTC
j_gene: TRBJ2-7
abundance: .
d_gene: .
v_gene: TRBV19

CDR3aa: CATSRGTGSPLHF
CDR3nt: TGTGCCACCAGCCGGGGGACGGGCTCACCCCTCCACTTT
j_gene: TRBJ1-6
abundance: .
d_gene: .
v_gene: TRBV27

CDR3aa: CASRHGGGGNYEQYF
CDR3nt: TGTGCCAGCAGACACGGGGGAGGGGGGAACTACGAGCAGTACTTC
j_gene: TRBJ2-7
abundance: .
d_gene: .
v_gene: TRBV28

CDR3aa: CASSFQGQGRDTQYF
CDR3nt: TGTGCCAGCAGCTTCCAGGGGCAGGGGAGAGATACGCAGTATTTT
j_gene: TRBJ2-3
abundance: .
d_gene: .
v_gene: TRBV7-2

CDR3aa: CASSYSSRPNQPQHF
CDR3nt: TGTGCCAGCAGTTATTCTTCGAGGCCAAATCAGCCCCAGCATTTT
j_gene: TRBJ1-5
abundance: .
d_gene: .
v_gene: TRBV6-5

CDR3aa: CASSFGTAREQYF
CDR3nt: TGTGCCAGCAGCTTCGGGACAGCCCGCGAGCAGTACTTC
j_gene: TRBJ2-7
abundance: few
d_gene: TRBD1
v_gene: TRBV7-3

CDR3aa: CSVLDRVGYTF
CDR3nt: TGCAGCGTTCTGGACAGGGTTGGCTACACCTTC
j_gene: TRBJ1-2
abundance: .
d_gene: TRBD1
v_gene: TRBV29-1

CDR3aa: CATSDVTGPGELFF
CDR3nt: TGTGCCACCAGTGATGTGACAGGGCCCGGGGAGCTGTTTTTT
j_gene: TRBJ2-2
abundance: once
d_gene: TRBD1
v_gene: TRBV24-1

CDR3aa: CSVVPGREYEQYF
CDR3nt: TGCAGCGTTGTTCCCGGGAGAGAGTACGAGCAGTACTTC
j_gene: TRBJ2-7
abundance: .
d_gene: .
v_gene: TRBV29-1

CDR3aa: CASSQELSVGPTQYF
CDR3nt: TGTGCCAGCAGCCAAGAACTATCCGTGGGGCCGACCCAGTACTTC
j_gene: TRBJ2-5
abundance: .
d_gene: .
v_gene: TRBV4-2

CDR3aa: CASSSPGQGAPDTQYF
CDR3nt: TGTGCCAGCAGTTCCCCGGGACAGGGGGCCCCAGATACGCAGTATTTT
j_gene: TRBJ2-3
abundance: .
d_gene: TRBD1
v_gene: TRBV28

CDR3aa: CASSLGFQIYEQYF
CDR3nt: TGTGCCAGCAGCTTAGGGTTCCAGATATACGAGCAGTACTTC
j_gene: TRBJ2-7
abundance: .
d_gene: .
v_gene: TRBV7-2

CDR3aa: CATSTPGQGAGEAFF
CDR3nt: TGTGCCACCTCGACCCCGGGACAGGGGGCTGGAGAAGCTTTCTTT
j_gene: TRBJ1-1
abundance: .
d_gene: TRBD1
v_gene: TRBV3-1/TRBV3-2

CDR3aa: CASSLGGVGNEKLFF
CDR3nt: TGTGCCAGCAGCTTAGGGGGAGTGGGTAATGAAAAACTGTTTTTT
j_gene: TRBJ1-4
abundance: .
d_gene: .
v_gene: TRBV7-9

CDR3aa: CAIKSHASTDTQYF
CDR3nt: TGTGCCATCAAGAGCCACGCCAGCACAGATACGCAGTATTTT
j_gene: TRBJ2-3
abundance: .
d_gene: .
v_gene: TRBV10-3

CDR3aa: CATSRDRGSTSRNEQFF
CDR3nt: TGTGCCACCAGCAGAGATCGAGGTTCGACTAGCAGGAATGAGCAGTTCTTC
j_gene: TRBJ2-1
abundance: once
d_gene: TRBD2
v_gene: TRBV15

CDR3aa: CASSEPSGMGEKLFF
CDR3nt: TGTGCCAGCAGTGAACCCTCAGGGATGGGTGAAAAACTGTTTTTT
j_gene: TRBJ1-4
abundance: .
d_gene: .
v_gene: TRBV25-1

CDR3aa: CASSTWTSGRGGNTQYF
CDR3nt: TGTGCCAGCAGCACCTGGACTAGCGGGAGGGGTGGTAATACGCAGTATTTT
j_gene: TRBJ2-3
abundance: .
d_gene: TRBD2
v_gene: TRBV3-1/TRBV3-2

CDR3aa: CSASSEEAFF
CDR3nt: TGCAGTGCTAGTTCAGAAGAAGCTTTCTTT
j_gene: TRBJ1-1
abundance: once
d_gene: .
v_gene: TRBV20-1

CDR3aa: CASSEQGQGYNEQFF
CDR3nt: TGTGCCAGCAGCGAACAGGGACAGGGCTACAATGAGCAGTTCTTC
j_gene: TRBJ2-1
abundance: .
d_gene: TRBD1
v_gene: TRBV6-4

CDR3aa: CASSNNGRQETQYF
CDR3nt: TGTGCCAGCAGTAACAACGGGAGACAAGAGACCCAGTACTTC
j_gene: TRBJ2-5
abundance: .
d_gene: .
v_gene: TRBV6-5

CDR3aa: CAWSSGQGAIGNQPQHF
CDR3nt: TGTGCCTGGAGTTCGGGACAGGGGGCGATAGGCAATCAGCCCCAGCATTTT
j_gene: TRBJ1-5
abundance: .
d_gene: TRBD1
v_gene: TRBV30

CDR3aa: CASSPRTSDEQFF
CDR3nt: TGCGCCAGCAGCCCCCGGACTAGCGATGAGCAGTTCTTC
j_gene: TRBJ2-1
abundance: .
d_gene: TRBD2
v_gene: TRBV4-3